The 32 T cell receptor beta chains presented below share a single source sample, sequenced in a study of shared clonotypes between healthy human individuals. The assay was immunoSEQ multiplex PCR, and TCRdb's table has in-frame clones only and misses some. The data contain 550,000 to 800,000 clones, about 74% of them singletons. Sequencing was done on a sample of memory CD4+ T cells sorted from blood. The subset denotes: CD45RA-negative fraction. Receptors originate from a woman under 40 in good health.

This clone has only one observation. This chain links TRBV10-3 with TRBJ2-7; no firm D call. Germline V gene sequence: CDR1 ENHRY, CDR2 SYGVKD. The CDR3 totals 14 residues. Trimming shortened V by 6 bases and J by 4 bases, and 16 bases separated the two germline ends. CDR3 nucleotides: TGTGCCATCAGAGCAGACCCTTCTGGGTACGAGCAGTACTTC. It translates to CAIRADPSGYEQYF.

The chain is built from TRBV5-6 and TRBJ2-5; no reliable D call. Germline V gene data show CDR1 as SGHDT and CDR2 as YYEEEE. This CDR3 has 12 amino acids. Trimming removed 1 base from V and 4 bases from J, with 5 bases in between. The CDR3 DNA reads TGTGCCAGCAGCTTGCTGGGAGAGACCCAGTACTTC. Translation gives CASSLLGETQYF.

The rearrangement joins TRBV10-2 to TRBJ1-1, with 7 nucleotides matching TRBD1. The CDR3 covers 13 residues. V trimming: 4 bases; J trimming: 6 bases; junction bases outside the gene matches: 5. Germline V gene data show CDR1 as WSHSY and CDR2 as SAAADI. The chain's CDR3 is CASSGQGIPEAFF. DNA of the CDR3: TGCGCCAGCAGTGGACAGGGTATCCCTGAAGCTTTCTTT.

The chain employs TRBV7-9 and TRBJ1-5; 8 bases align to TRBD1. The V segment lost 5 bases and the J segment 2 bases; nucleotides outside the gene matches: 8. The CDR3 sequence is 16 residues long. Looked up from germline, CDR1 is SEHNR and CDR2 is FQNEAQ (reference sequence). CDR3 sequence reads: CASSREQGGGNQPQHF. Written as DNA, the CDR3 is TGTGCCAGCAGCCGTGAACAGGGGGGAGGCAATCAGCCCCAGCATTTT.

CDR3 residues: CASSTGGSGRSETQYF. For the CDR3, the DNA is TGTGCCAGTAGTACCGGGGGTAGCGGGAGAAGCGAGACCCAGTACTTC. The rearrangement uses TRBV19 and TRBJ2-5, with 9 bases matching TRBD2. The CDR3 is 16 amino acids. Germline trimming cut 4 bases from V and 5 bases from J; bases unmatched to any gene: 11. Germline CDR1 is LNHDA and CDR2 is SQIVND (reference sequence).

The CDR3 loop is CAWRTGQGIQNTIYF. CDR3 DNA: TGTGCCTGGAGGACGGGACAGGGGATTCAAAACACCATATATTTT. V is TRBV30 and J is TRBJ1-3, with 10 bases identical to TRBD1. From germline, CDR1 is GTSNPN and CDR2 SVGIG (reference sequence). V lost 3 bases, J lost 6 bases, and 8 bases stayed unmatched. CDR3 length equals 15 residues.

V is TRBV4-1 and J is TRBJ2-3; tentatively, D is TRBD1 or TRBD2 (7 bases each). Germline loops: CDR1 MGHRA, CDR2 YSYEKL. The CDR3 sequence is 16 residues long. With 4 bases removed from V and 5 bases from J, the gap between germline ends came to 19 bases. The CDR3 loop reads CASSRKGAGEGDTQYF. CDR3 DNA sequence: TGCGCCAGCAGCCGAAAGGGGGCGGGAGAAGGAGATACGCAGTATTTT.

The chain employs TRBV7-8 and TRBJ2-7; D is undetermined. Trimming left V 2 bases short and J 3 bases short, with 5 bases between. Germline CDR1 is SGHVS and CDR2 is FQNEAQ. This CDR3 has 12 residues. The CDR3 protein is CASSLTFYEQYF. The CDR3 DNA follows: TGTGCCAGCAGCTTAACCTTCTACGAGCAGTACTTC.

The chain carries TRBV12-5 and TRBJ2-2, with D unclear. The germline CDR1 and CDR2 sequences are LGHNT and FRNRAP. Trimming stripped 4 bases from V and 6 bases from J, with 6 bases between. The CDR3 covers 12 residues. CDR3 protein: CASGYSPGELFF. DNA of the CDR3: TGTGCTAGTGGTTACAGCCCCGGGGAGCTGTTTTTT.

Comment on this clone: Additional DNA sequences in this sample encode the identical CDR3. The rearrangement joins TRBV5-1 to TRBJ2-2, with 8 bases identical to TRBD1. V dropped 4 bases and J dropped 7; count of bases not matched to a gene: 6. In germline, CDR1 is SGHRS, CDR2 YFSETQ. The CDR3 loop spans 14 amino acids. CDR3 amino acids: CASSPGQAVGELFF. The CDR3 DNA sequence: TGCGCCAGCAGCCCGGGACAGGCGGTCGGGGAGCTGTTTTTT. Full variable domain (outside the CDR3, taken from reference TRBV5-1 and TRBJ2-2): KAGVTQTPRYLIKTRGQQVTLSCSPISGHRSVSWYQQTPGQGLQFLFEYFSETQRNKGNFPGRFSGRQFSNSRSEMNVSTLELGDSALYLCASSPGQAVGELFFGEGSRLTVL.

In its sample, this clone was seen many times. The V and J genes are TRBV27 and TRBJ2-7; 7 nucleotides agree with TRBD2. CDR3 length: 15 residues. CDR1 is MNHEY and CDR2 is SMNVEV in the germline V gene (reference sequence). The J segment lost 1 base and the V segment lost 6 bases, leaving 9 bases of the junction unmatched. CDR3 protein: CASSQKRGPSYEQYF. DNA of the CDR3: TGTGCCAGCAGCCAGAAGCGGGGACCATCCTACGAGCAGTACTTC.

This clone was counted between two and nine times. The gene calls are TRBV2 and TRBJ1-5; 7 nucleotides agree with TRBD1. The CDR3 sequence is 14 residues long. V was pared by 8 bases and J by 3 bases, with 7 bases of the junction left unmatched. The germline V gene encodes CDR1 SNHLY and CDR2 FYNNEI. The CDR3 region is CASVRDSFNQPQHF. In DNA form, the CDR3 reads TGTGCCAGCGTCCGGGACAGTTTCAATCAGCCCCAGCATTTT.

The chain carries TRBV5-6 and TRBJ2-7; the match to TRBD2 covers 7 bases. CDR3 size: 14 residues. V gave up 3 bases and J gave up 7 bases; unmatched junction bases: 10. Per the germline V gene, CDR1 is SGHDT and CDR2 is YYEEEE. CDR3 DNA sequence: TGTGCCAGCAGCTACGGACTAGACCCAGGGGAGCAGTACTTC. Encoded protein: CASSYGLDPGEQYF.

This chain connects TRBV7-9 to TRBJ1-2; 8 bases agree with TRBD1. Trimming cost V 5 bases and J 4 bases; bases outside gene matches: 9. CDR1 is SEHNR, CDR2 FQNEAQ, per germline (reference sequence). The CDR3 contains 15 residues. The CDR3 protein is CASSPRTGIGYGYTF. Written as DNA, the CDR3 is TGTGCCAGCAGCCCGCGGACAGGGATAGGCTATGGCTACACCTTC.

This clone was found many times. The chain has TRBV7-9 and TRBJ1-1; D perhaps matches TRBD1 (5 bases). Per germline, CDR1 SEHNR and CDR2 FQNEAQ (reference sequence). The CDR3 spans 16 residues. This CDR3 reads CATRRGGGDMGTEAFF. CDR3 nucleotides: TGTGCAACAAGGCGGGGCGGAGGAGATATGGGCACTGAAGCTTTCTTT.

V and J are TRBV19 and TRBJ2-3; 7 bases map to TRBD1. V trimming: 3 bases; J trimming: 6 bases; junction bases outside the gene matches: 6. CDR3 size: 14 residues. In germline, CDR1 is LNHDA, CDR2 SQIVND (reference sequence). The CDR3 DNA reads as TGTGCCAGTAGTATCGACAGGGTTGGGGATACGCAGTATTTT. This sequence encodes CASSIDRVGDTQYF.

The table lists this clone with a count of one. This chain links TRBV28 with TRBJ2-5; 10 bases are shared with TRBD2. V lost 3 bases to trimming and J lost 3 bases; unmatched junction nucleotides: 19. CDR3 length: 20 residues. The germline gives CDR1 MDHEN, CDR2 SYDVKM. For the CDR3, the DNA is TGTGCCAGCAGTTTTGGGGACAGACGCTCCGGGACTAGCGAGAAAGAGACCCAGTACTTC. Its protein is CASSFGDRRSGTSEKETQYF.

The V and J genes are TRBV5-1 and TRBJ1-4; maybe TRBD1 (6 bases). The CDR3 has 17 amino acids. CDR1 is SGHRS, CDR2 YFSETQ, per germline. V lost 4 bases and J lost 0, with 16 bases in between. This CDR3 is CASSRTRDTATNEKLFF. In nucleotides, the CDR3 is TGCGCCAGCAGCCGAACTCGGGACACCGCAACTAATGAAAAACTGTTTTTT.

The chain joins TRBV5-1 to TRBJ2-5; 7 bases are a match to TRBD2. The CDR3 runs to 17 residues. J gave up 5 bases and V 4 bases, and 17 bases lay outside the gene matches. Germline V gives CDR1 SGHRS, CDR2 YFSETQ. The CDR3 DNA sequence: TGCGCCAGCAGCCGGTCGGGACTAATCGGTCGATGGGAGACCCAGTACTTC. Its translation is CASSRSGLIGRWETQYF.

This sequence joins TRBV5-1 and TRBJ2-1, with D perhaps matching TRBD1 (5 bases). V was shortened by 4 bases and J by 0 bases, with 11 bases between the two germline ends. The CDR3 has 15 amino acids. Germline CDR1 SGHRS, CDR2 YFSETQ. The CDR3 is CASSEQDPSYNEQFF. DNA for the CDR3: TGCGCCAGCAGCGAACAGGATCCCTCCTACAATGAGCAGTTCTTC. Complete variable domain (other parts from reference TRBV5-1 and TRBJ2-1): KAGVTQTPRYLIKTRGQQVTLSCSPISGHRSVSWYQQTPGQGLQFLFEYFSETQRNKGNFPGRFSGRQFSNSRSEMNVSTLELGDSALYLCASSEQDPSYNEQFFGPGTRLTVL.

The chain combines TRBV5-4 with TRBJ1-4; 7 nucleotides line up with TRBD1. CDR3 length equals 16 residues. Trimming cost V 1 base and J 0 bases; bases outside gene matches: 3. In germline, CDR1 is SGHNT, CDR2 YYREEE (reference sequence). The CDR3 nucleotides read TGTGCCAGCAGCTTGCGGACAGGCCCAACTAATGAAAAACTGTTTTTT. It specifies CASSLRTGPTNEKLFF.

This clone appeared a few times. The rearrangement uses TRBV18 and TRBJ2-6; TRBD1 might be the D (6 bases). CDR3 length: 16 residues. Germline CDR1 KGHSH, CDR2 LQKENI. V was clipped by 2 bases and J by 0 bases, with 8 bases between them. Written as DNA, the CDR3 is TGTGCCAGCTCACCAGAGACAGGCTCTGGGGCCAACGTCCTGACTTTC. Its protein is CASSPETGSGANVLTF.

CDR3 region: CASTMGGSSYEQYF. The CDR3 nucleotides are TGTGCCAGTACCATGGGCGGAAGCTCCTACGAGCAGTACTTC. The genes are TRBV11-1 and TRBJ2-7; no firm D call. The germline CDR1 and CDR2 sequences are SGHAT and FQDESV (reference sequence). The CDR3 length is 14 residues. Trimming left V 9 bases short and J 0 bases short, with 15 bases between.

The CDR3 DNA follows: TGCGCCAGCAGCTTGGTGGCTAGCGGGAGTGTCTCCTACGAGCAGTACTTC. It translates to CASSLVASGSVSYEQYF. V gene TRBV5-1 combines with J gene TRBJ2-7; TRBD2 matches 10 bases. Trimming took 0 bases from V and 0 from J; bases not matched to a gene: 6. This CDR3 comprises 17 residues. Germline V gene data show CDR1 as SGHRS and CDR2 as YFSETQ.

The J gene is TRBJ1-2, the V gene TRBV6-1, with D perhaps TRBD1 (6 bases). The CDR3 sequence is 14 residues long. The germline gives CDR1 MNHNS, CDR2 SASEGT. With 5 bases removed from V and 2 bases from J, the gap between germline ends came to 12 bases. CDR3 coding DNA: TGTGCCAGCAGTAGGGACAACTCGAACTATGGCTACACCTTC. It specifies CASSRDNSNYGYTF.

V and J are TRBV29-1 and TRBJ2-1, with 11 bases that match TRBD2. Germline V gives CDR1 SQVTM, CDR2 ANQGSEA. The CDR3 sequence is 15 residues long. The junction had 8 bases not matched to a gene; V was cut back by 6 bases and J by 4 bases. The CDR3 DNA sequence: TGCAGCGTCGACGAAACTAGCGGGAGTTACAATGAGCAGTTCTTC. Its protein product is CSVDETSGSYNEQFF.

The genes are TRBV28 and TRBJ1-2; unclear D gene. With 10 bases removed from V and 3 bases from J, the gap between germline ends came to 15 bases. Germline V CDR1 and CDR2: MDHEN, SYDVKM. The length of the CDR3 is 13 residues. Here the CDR3 reads CAILKVGDYGYTF. CDR3 in DNA: TGTGCCATCCTCAAAGTGGGAGACTATGGCTACACCTTC.

The sample holds many counts of this clone. Other nucleotide sequences from this sample produce the same CDR3. This sequence joins TRBV27 and TRBJ2-1; 8 positions match TRBD2. V trimming: 5 bases; J trimming: 4 bases; junction bases outside the gene matches: 7. Germline CDR1 and CDR2: MNHEY and SMNVEV (reference sequence). CDR3 length: 15 amino acids. The CDR3, as DNA: TGTGCCAGCAGTGGCAGCGGGAGTGGGTACAATGAGCAGTTCTTC. This codes for CASSGSGSGYNEQFF.

In this sample, this clone turned up a few times. The chain recombines TRBV4-1 with TRBJ2-7; TRBD2 aligns across 9 bases. V lost 1 base and J lost 1; bases outside the gene matches: 2. Germline assignment: CDR1 MGHRA and CDR2 YSYEKL. This CDR3 comprises 15 residues. The CDR3 region has the DNA TGCGCCAGCAGCCAAGGACTAGCGGCATCCTACGAGCAGTACTTC. This gives the protein CASSQGLAASYEQYF.

The chain employs TRBV6-4 and TRBJ2-3; perhaps TRBD2 as D (5 bases). Trimming shortened V by 5 bases and J by 5 bases, and 14 bases separated the two germline ends. The CDR3 sequence is 14 residues long. The germline V gene encodes CDR1 MRHNA and CDR2 SNTAGT. The CDR3 is CASSLDSVGDTQYF. CDR3 coding DNA: TGTGCCAGCAGTTTGGACTCCGTTGGAGATACGCAGTATTTT.

The rearrangement uses TRBV5-1 and TRBJ2-3; D perhaps matches TRBD2 (5 bases). Trimming stripped 3 bases from V and 0 bases from J, with 11 bases between. Germline-derived CDR1 and CDR2 are SGHRS and YFSETQ. This CDR3 contains 15 residues. The CDR3 region has the DNA TGCGCCAGCAGCTGGTGGACGGGAAGCACAGATACGCAGTATTTT. The encoded protein is CASSWWTGSTDTQYF. Full variable domain (rest looked up from reference TRBV5-1 and TRBJ2-3): KAGVTQTPRYLIKTRGQQVTLSCSPISGHRSVSWYQQTPGQGLQFLFEYFSETQRNKGNFPGRFSGRQFSNSRSEMNVSTLELGDSALYLCASSWWTGSTDTQYFGPGTRLTVL.

This clone has just a few counts. This chain links TRBV7-8 with TRBJ2-7, with D tentatively TRBD1 (6 bases). V gave up 1 base and J gave up 5 bases, with 12 bases separating them. The CDR3 spans 14 residues. Looked up from germline, CDR1 is SGHVS and CDR2 is FQNEAQ. The CDR3 region is CASSLVAGEDEQYF. In DNA form, the CDR3 reads TGTGCCAGCAGCTTAGTCGCAGGGGAAGACGAGCAGTACTTC.